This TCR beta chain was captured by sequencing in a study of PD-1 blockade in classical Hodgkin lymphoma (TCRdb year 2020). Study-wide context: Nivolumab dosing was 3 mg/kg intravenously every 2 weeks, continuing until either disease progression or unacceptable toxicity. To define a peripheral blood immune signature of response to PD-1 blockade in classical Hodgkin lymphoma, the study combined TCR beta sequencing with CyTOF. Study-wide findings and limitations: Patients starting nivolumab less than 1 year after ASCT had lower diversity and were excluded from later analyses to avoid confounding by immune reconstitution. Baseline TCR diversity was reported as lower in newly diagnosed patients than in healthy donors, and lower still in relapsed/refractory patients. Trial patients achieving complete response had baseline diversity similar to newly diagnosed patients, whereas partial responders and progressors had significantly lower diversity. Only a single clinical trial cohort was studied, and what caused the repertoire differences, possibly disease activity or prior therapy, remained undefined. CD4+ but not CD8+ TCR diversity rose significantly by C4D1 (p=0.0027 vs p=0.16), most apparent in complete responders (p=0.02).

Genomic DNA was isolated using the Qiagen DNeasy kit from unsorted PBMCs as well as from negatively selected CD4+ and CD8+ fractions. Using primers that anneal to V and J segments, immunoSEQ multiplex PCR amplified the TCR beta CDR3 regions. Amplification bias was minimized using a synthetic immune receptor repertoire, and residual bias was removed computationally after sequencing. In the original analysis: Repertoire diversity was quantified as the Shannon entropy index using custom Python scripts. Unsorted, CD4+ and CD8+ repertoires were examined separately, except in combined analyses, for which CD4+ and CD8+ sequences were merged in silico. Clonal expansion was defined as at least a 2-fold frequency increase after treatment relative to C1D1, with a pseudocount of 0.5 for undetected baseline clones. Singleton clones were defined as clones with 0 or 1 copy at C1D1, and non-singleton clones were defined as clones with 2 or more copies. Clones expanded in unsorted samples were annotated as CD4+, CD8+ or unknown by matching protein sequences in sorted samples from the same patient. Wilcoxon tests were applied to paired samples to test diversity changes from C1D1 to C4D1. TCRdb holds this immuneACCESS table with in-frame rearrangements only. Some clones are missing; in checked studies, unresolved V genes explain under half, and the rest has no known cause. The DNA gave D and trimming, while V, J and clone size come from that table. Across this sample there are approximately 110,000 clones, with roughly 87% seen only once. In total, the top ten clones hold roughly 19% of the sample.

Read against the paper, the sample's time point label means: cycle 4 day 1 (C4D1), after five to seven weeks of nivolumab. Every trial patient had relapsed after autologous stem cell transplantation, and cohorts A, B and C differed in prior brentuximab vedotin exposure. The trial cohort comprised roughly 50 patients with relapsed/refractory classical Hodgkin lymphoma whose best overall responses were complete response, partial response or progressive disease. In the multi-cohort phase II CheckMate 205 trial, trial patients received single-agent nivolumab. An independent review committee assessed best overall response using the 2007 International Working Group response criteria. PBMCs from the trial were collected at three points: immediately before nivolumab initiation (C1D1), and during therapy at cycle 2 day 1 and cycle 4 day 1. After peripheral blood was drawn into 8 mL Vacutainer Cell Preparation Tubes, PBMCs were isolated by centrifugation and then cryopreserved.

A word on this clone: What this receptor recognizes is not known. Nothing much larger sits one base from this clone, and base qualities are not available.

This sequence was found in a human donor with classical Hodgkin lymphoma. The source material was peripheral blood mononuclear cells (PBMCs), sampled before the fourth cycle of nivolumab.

At the DNA level, the sequence is TGCGCCAGCAGCTTGGGGGTAGGGGCGACCACAGATACGCAGTATTTT. The resulting protein is CASSLGVGATTDTQYF. The chain joins TRBV5-1 to TRBJ2-3, and TRBD1 may be the D gene, going by 5 matching bases. V gives up 0 bases and J gives up 2 bases, and the segment between their germline ends measures 13 bases. From the cysteine up to the phenylalanine, the CDR3 has a length of 16 residues. Only the CDR3 region is kept as DNA, spanning 48 bases read in frame from base 1. The germline V gene yields SGHRS for CDR1 and YFSETQ for CDR2.